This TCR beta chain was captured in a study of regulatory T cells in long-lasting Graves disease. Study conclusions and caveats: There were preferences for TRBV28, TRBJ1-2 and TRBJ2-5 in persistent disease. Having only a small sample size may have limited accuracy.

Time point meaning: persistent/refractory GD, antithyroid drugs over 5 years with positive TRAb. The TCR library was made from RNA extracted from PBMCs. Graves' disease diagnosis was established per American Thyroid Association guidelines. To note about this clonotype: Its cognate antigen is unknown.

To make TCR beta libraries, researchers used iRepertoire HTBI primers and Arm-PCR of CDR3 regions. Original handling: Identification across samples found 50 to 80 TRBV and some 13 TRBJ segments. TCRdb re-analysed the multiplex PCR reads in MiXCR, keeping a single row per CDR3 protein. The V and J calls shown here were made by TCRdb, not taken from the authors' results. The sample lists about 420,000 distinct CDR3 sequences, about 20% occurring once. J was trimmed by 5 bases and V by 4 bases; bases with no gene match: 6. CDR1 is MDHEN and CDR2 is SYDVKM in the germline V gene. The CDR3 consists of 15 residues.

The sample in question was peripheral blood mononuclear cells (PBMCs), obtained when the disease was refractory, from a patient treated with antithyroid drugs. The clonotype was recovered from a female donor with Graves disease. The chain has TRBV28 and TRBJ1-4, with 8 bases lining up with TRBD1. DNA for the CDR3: TGTGCCAGCAGTTCAAGGACAGGGATAAATGAAAAACTGTTTTTT. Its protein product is CASSSRTGINEKLFF.